The rows below give T cell receptor beta chains drawn from one sample of a study of cytomegalovirus exposure and HLA in healthy donors. TCRdb's table, derived via immunoSEQ multiplex PCR, lists solely in-frame clones and lacks some. The sample lists roughly 150,000 clones, about three quarters occurring once. Sequencing input: PBMCs. The receptors stem from a woman aged 30 to 39 in good health and CMV-seronegative. The CDR3 runs from the conserved cysteine through the conserved F or W. Each record gives: D gene, J gene, V gene, clone size, CDR3 length, CDR3 DNA, CDR3 protein. The D gene is left open where the match is weak. Clone size, where shown, is once, few, many, or a class for clones that have expanded.

>.|TRBJ1-1|TRBV7-9|.|14
TGTGCCAGCAGCTTAAGGGGGGGAGACACTGAAGCTTTCTTT
CASSLRGGDTEAFF
>TRBD1|TRBJ2-7|TRBV7-2|.|16
TGTGCCAGCAGCTTAGCGGGACAGGCGAGCTCCTACGAGCAGTACTTC
CASSLAGQASSYEQYF
>TRBD1|TRBJ2-7|TRBV5-1|.|13
TGCGCCAGCAGCCGGGACAGTATCTACGAGCAGTACTTC
CASSRDSIYEQYF
>.|TRBJ2-3|TRBV19|.|12
TGTGCCAGTAGCGTTCCCACAGATACGCAGTATTTT
CASSVPTDTQYF
>TRBD1|TRBJ2-2|TRBV11-3|once|16
TGTGCCAGCAGCGCCCGACAGGGGGCGAACACCGGGGAGCTGTTTTTT
CASSARQGANTGELFF
>.|TRBJ2-1|TRBV27|.|17
TGTGCCAGCAGTTTAATCGGACAGCCTAGCTCCTACAATGAGCAGTTCTTC
CASSLIGQPSSYNEQFF
>.|TRBJ1-1|TRBV5-5|few|16
TGTGCCAGCAGCCCAAACAGGCTTACTGTGAACACTGAAGCTTTCTTT
CASSPNRLTVNTEAFF
>TRBD1|TRBJ2-7|TRBV27|.|13
TGTGCCAGCAGTAACAGGGGTGGGGACGAGCAGTACTTC
CASSNRGGDEQYF
>.|TRBJ2-1|TRBV11-2|.|16
TGTGCCAGCAGCGGGGCCAGGGGCAGCTCCTACAATGAGCAGTTCTTC
CASSGARGSSYNEQFF
>.|TRBJ2-5|TRBV11-2|.|15
TGTGCCAGCAGCCACCGGGGGACTTCCCAAGAGACCCAGTACTTC
CASSHRGTSQETQYF
>TRBD1|TRBJ1-2|TRBV4-1|once|16
TGCGCCAGCAGCCCCCTAGGGGGCCCTGCTAACTATGGCTACACCTTC
CASSPLGGPANYGYTF
>.|TRBJ1-1|TRBV4-1|.|11
TGCGCCAGCAGCCAAGGCCGCGGAGCTTTCTTT
CASSQGRGAFF
>TRBD2|TRBJ2-1|TRBV10-1|.|15
TGCGCCAGCAGCTCCGGGGGGGCCTCCTACAATGAGCAGTTCTTC
CASSSGGASYNEQFF
>TRBD1|TRBJ1-1|TRBV5-1|.|14
TGCGCCAGCAGCTTCAGGACAGGATGGACTGAAGCTTTCTTT
CASSFRTGWTEAFF
>.|TRBJ1-4|TRBV7-6|.|18
TGTGCCAGCAGCTTGGGGCAAAACAGGATTTCAACTAATGAAAAACTGTTTTTT
CASSLGQNRISTNEKLFF
>.|TRBJ2-7|TRBV5-1|once|13
TGCGCCAGCAGCCCCAGAGCCACAGGCGAGCAGTACTTC
CASSPRATGEQYF
>.|TRBJ1-1|TRBV5-1|.|14
TGCGCCAGCAGCTTGGACAGGCAGAACACTGAAGCTTTCTTT
CASSLDRQNTEAFF
>TRBD2|TRBJ2-3|TRBV2|.|15
TGTGCCAGCAGTGCTAGCGGGGTGGTAACAGATACGCAGTATTTT
CASSASGVVTDTQYF
>.|TRBJ2-7|TRBV2|once|16
TGTGCCAGCAGTGAATTGGGAGAACCAGTCCCTTACGAGCAGTACTTC
CASSELGEPVPYEQYF
>.|TRBJ2-1|TRBV2|.|14
TGTGCCAGCCAGGCGGGGCCCTCCTACAATGAGCAGTTCTTC
CASQAGPSYNEQFF
>TRBD1|TRBJ2-5|TRBV7-8|.|16
TGTGCCAGCAGCTTAACCGGGACAGGGGATACGAAGACCCAGTACTTC
CASSLTGTGDTKTQYF
>TRBD1|TRBJ2-2|TRBV11-3|few|19
TGTGCCAGCAGCTTAGGACAGGGCTTCATAGGGATGAACACCGGGGAGCTGTTTTTT
CASSLGQGFIGMNTGELFF
>.|TRBJ2-2|TRBV7-2|.|11
TGTGCCAGCAGCCTTCGCGGGGAGCTGTTTTTT
CASSLRGELFF
>TRBD1|TRBJ2-7|TRBV11-2|.|15
TGTGCCAGCAGCTTAGAACAGGGGGCGCGGCACGAGCAGTACTTC
CASSLEQGARHEQYF
>TRBD1|TRBJ1-2|TRBV10-2|few|14
TGCGCCAGCAGTCAGGGACAGGGGGTCTATGGCTACACCTTC
CASSQGQGVYGYTF
>.|TRBJ2-3|TRBV9|.|14
TGTGCCAGCAGCGTAGCCGTGAGCACAGATACGCAGTATTTT
CASSVAVSTDTQYF
>.|TRBJ2-2|TRBV4-1|.|15
TGCGCCAGCAGCTTTGGGGAGAGTGGGACCGGGGAGCTGTTTTTT
CASSFGESGTGELFF
>TRBD1|TRBJ1-1|TRBV4-2|.|13
TGTGCCAGCAGCCGCGGACAGGGCACTGAAGCTTTCTTT
CASSRGQGTEAFF
>.|TRBJ1-1|TRBV30|.|13
TGTGCCTGGAGTGTACAGATGAACACTGAAGCTTTCTTT
CAWSVQMNTEAFF
>.|TRBJ1-1|TRBV7-3|.|13
TGTGCCAGCAGCTTGCAACAGTACACTGAAGCTTTCTTT
CASSLQQYTEAFF
>TRBD2|TRBJ2-3|TRBV18|.|18
TGTGCCAGCTTACCATTGCGGACTAGCCTGGCTAGCACAGATACGCAGTATTTT
CASLPLRTSLASTDTQYF
>.|TRBJ1-2|TRBV5-4|.|14
TGTGCCAGCAGCTTGGCCCCGGGGGTCTATGGCTACACCTTC
CASSLAPGVYGYTF
>TRBD1|TRBJ1-6|TRBV27|.|14
TGTGCCAGCAGTCTGGGACAGCGCGGGTCACCCCTCCACTTT
CASSLGQRGSPLHF
>TRBD1|TRBJ2-2|TRBV6-4|medium-sized|13
TGTGCCAGCGGGACAGGGGACACCGGGGAGCTGTTTTTT
CASGTGDTGELFF
>.|TRBJ1-1|TRBV6-6|few|15
TGTGCCAGCGAGGGTTCCGGGGTAATGAACACTGAAGCTTTCTTT
CASEGSGVMNTEAFF